These 6 T cell receptor beta chains originate from one sample sequenced in a study of cytomegalovirus exposure and HLA in healthy donors. 13 Jbeta primers and 60 Vbeta primers were used for the PCR. Assay: immunoSEQ multiplex PCR; the TCRdb copy retains only in-frame clones and omits some. The sample holds under 200,000 clones, 70% to 80% seen once. Sequenced sample: PBMCs. These receptors originate from a man between 60 and 70 years old in good health and CMV-seronegative.

The chain recombines TRBV7-9 with TRBJ1-5; D is undetermined. Between the trimmed V and J ends, which lost 2 bases and 11 bases, there was a span of 10 bases. The length of the CDR3 is 12 residues. Germline lookup yields CDR1 SEHNR and CDR2 FQNEAQ (reference sequence). The CDR3 here is CASSLWTGSQHF. CDR3 bases: TGTGCCAGCAGCTTATGGACGGGGTCCCAGCATTTT. Variable domain in full (rest from reference TRBV7-9 and TRBJ1-5): DTGVSQNPRHKITKRGQNVTFRCDPISEHNRLYWYRQTLGQGPEFLTYFQNEAQLEKSRLLSDRFSAERPKGSFSTLEIQRTEQGDSAMYLCASSLWTGSQHFGDGTRLSIL.

In this sample, this clone turned up once. This CDR3 is CASSQGSGVRDEQYF. The CDR3 nucleotides are TGCGCCAGCAGCCAAGGTTCAGGGGTACGAGACGAGCAGTACTTC. The chain recombines TRBV4-1 with TRBJ2-7; possible D gene TRBD1, 6 bases. Germline-derived CDR1 and CDR2 are MGHRA and YSYEKL. V was trimmed by 1 base and J by 5 bases, leaving 15 bases between them. The CDR3 loop spans 15 amino acids.

The chain joins TRBV5-4 to TRBJ2-2; 8 positions match TRBD2. V lost 0 bases, J lost 6 bases, and 1 base stayed unmatched. The germline CDR1 and CDR2 sequences are SGHNT and YYREEE (reference sequence). The length of the CDR3 is 14 residues. The CDR3 sequence: CASSLGGGPGELFF. CDR3 nucleotide sequence: TGTGCCAGCAGCTTGGGCGGGGGGCCCGGGGAGCTGTTTTTT. The full variable domain, rest sourced from reference TRBV5-4 and TRBJ2-2, is ETGVTQSPTHLIKTRGQQVTLRCSSQSGHNTVSWYQQALGQGPQFIFQYYREEENGRGNFPPRFSGLQFPNYSSELNVNALELDDSALYLCASSLGGGPGELFFGEGSRLTVL.

The chain employs TRBV6-1 and TRBJ1-5; TRBD1 is a possible D gene (6 bases). The CDR3 covers 14 residues. Germline CDR1 reads MNHNS; CDR2 reads SASEGT. V dropped 1 base and J dropped 15 bases, with 19 bases sitting between them. CDR3 protein: CASSEDAGDIRRHF. The CDR3 DNA reads as TGTGCCAGCAGTGAAGACGCGGGGGACATCAGAAGGCATTTT.

The chain joins TRBV19 to TRBJ1-2, with a tentative D call TRBD1 (6 bases). The germline V gene has CDR1 LNHDA and CDR2 SQIVND (reference sequence). V was pared by 3 bases and J by 2 bases, with 10 bases between. CDR3 size: 14 residues. CDR3 sequence (DNA): TGTGCCAGTAGTATTGGACAGAGGAACTATGGCTACACCTTC. Translated, it gives CASSIGQRNYGYTF.

The chain links TRBV9 to TRBJ2-7; 11 bases match TRBD2. This CDR3 region has 17 residues. Germline CDR1 SGDLS, CDR2 YYNGEE. V dropped 0 bases and J dropped 1; count of bases not matched to a gene: 6. Here the CDR3 reads CASSVERSGRASYEQYF. The CDR3 DNA reads as TGTGCCAGCAGCGTAGAGCGTAGCGGGAGGGCGTCCTACGAGCAGTACTTC.